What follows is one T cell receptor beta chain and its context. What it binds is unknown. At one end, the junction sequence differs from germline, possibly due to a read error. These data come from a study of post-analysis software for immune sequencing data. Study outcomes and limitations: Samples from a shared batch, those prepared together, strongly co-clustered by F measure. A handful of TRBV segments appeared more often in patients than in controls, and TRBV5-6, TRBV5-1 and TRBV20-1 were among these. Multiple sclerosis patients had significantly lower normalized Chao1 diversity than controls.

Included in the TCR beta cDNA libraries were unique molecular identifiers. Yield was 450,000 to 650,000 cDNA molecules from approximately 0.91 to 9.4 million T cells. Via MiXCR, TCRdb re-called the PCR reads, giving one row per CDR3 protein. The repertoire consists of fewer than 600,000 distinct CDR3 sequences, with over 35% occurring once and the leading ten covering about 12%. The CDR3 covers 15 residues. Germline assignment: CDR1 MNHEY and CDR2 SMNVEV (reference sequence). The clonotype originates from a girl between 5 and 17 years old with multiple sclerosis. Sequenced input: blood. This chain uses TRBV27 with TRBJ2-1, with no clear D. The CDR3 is CASSLGRSSYNGQFF. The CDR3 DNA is TGTGCCAGCAGTTTAGGCAGGAGCTCCTACAATGGGCAGTTCTTC.